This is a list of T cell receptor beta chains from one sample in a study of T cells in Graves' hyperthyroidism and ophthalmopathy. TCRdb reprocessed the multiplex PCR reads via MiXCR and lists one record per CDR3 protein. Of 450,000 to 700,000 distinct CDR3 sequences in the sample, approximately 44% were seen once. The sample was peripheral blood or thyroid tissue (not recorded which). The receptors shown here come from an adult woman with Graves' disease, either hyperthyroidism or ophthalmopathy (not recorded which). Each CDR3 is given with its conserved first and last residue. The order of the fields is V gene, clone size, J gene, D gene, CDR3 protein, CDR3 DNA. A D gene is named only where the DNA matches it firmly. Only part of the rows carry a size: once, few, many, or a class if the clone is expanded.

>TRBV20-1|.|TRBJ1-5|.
CSARDMRRGLDQPQHF
TGCAGTGCTAGAGATATGAGGAGGGGCTTGGATCAGCCCCAGCATTTT
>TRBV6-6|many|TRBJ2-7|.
CASSYFGHPDYEQYF
TGTGCCAGCAGTTACTTCGGACACCCGGACTACGAGCAGTACTTC
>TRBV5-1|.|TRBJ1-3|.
CASSLAGAGSGNTIYF
TGCGCCAGCAGCTTGGCCGGGGCTGGATCTGGAAACACCATATATTTT
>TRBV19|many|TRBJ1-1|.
CASSIGTAYTEAFF
TGTGCCAGTAGTATAGGGACGGCCTACACTGAAGCTTTCTTT
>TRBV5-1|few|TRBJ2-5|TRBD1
CASSLVPGRGHETQYF
TGCGCCAGCAGCTTGGTTCCAGGCAGGGGGCACGAGACCCAGTACTTC
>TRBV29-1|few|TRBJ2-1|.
CSVSGGRVNEQFF
TGCAGCGTTTCAGGGGGGAGGGTCAATGAGCAGTTCTTC
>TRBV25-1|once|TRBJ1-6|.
CASSARRGRVNSPLHF
TGTGCCAGCAGTGCTAGACGGGGCAGGGTCAATTCACCCCTCCACTTT
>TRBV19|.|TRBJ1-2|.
CASSILMGEDGYTF
TGTGCCAGTAGTATACTGATGGGAGAGGATGGCTACACCTTC
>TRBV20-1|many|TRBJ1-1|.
CSARDGSTEAFF
TGCAGTGCTAGAGATGGGTCCACTGAAGCTTTCTTT
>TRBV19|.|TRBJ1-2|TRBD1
CAIRDRTFYGYTF
TGTGCCATCCGGGACAGGACTTTTTATGGCTACACCTTC
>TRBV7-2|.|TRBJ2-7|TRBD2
CASKQRGEAYEQYF
TGTGCCAGCAAACAGCGGGGGGAAGCCTACGAGCAGTACTTC
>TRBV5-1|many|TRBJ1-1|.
CASRPPGNTEAFF
TGCGCCAGCAGGCCCCCAGGAAACACTGAAGCTTTCTTT
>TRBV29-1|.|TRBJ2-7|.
CSVEWSYEQYF
TGCAGCGTTGAGTGGAGCTACGAGCAGTACTTC
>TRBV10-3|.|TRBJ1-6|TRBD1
CAISRDRGSSPLHF
TGTGCCATCAGTAGGGACAGGGGATCTTCACCCCTCCACTTT
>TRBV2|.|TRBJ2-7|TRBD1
CARRGQSYGYEQYF
TGTGCCAGAAGGGGACAGAGCTATGGCTACGAGCAGTACTTC
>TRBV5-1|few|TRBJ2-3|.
CASSLASGSADTQYF
TGCGCCAGCAGCTTGGCATCCGGGAGTGCAGATACGCAGTATTTT
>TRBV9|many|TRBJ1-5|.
CASSPGGGRSQPQHF
TGTGCCAGCAGCCCGGGCGGGGGGAGAAGTCAGCCCCAGCATTTT
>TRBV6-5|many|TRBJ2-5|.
CASSYSKPETQYF
TGTGCCAGCAGTTACTCGAAACCAGAGACCCAGTACTTC
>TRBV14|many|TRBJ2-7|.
CASSQRRAEQYF
TGTGCCAGCAGCCAAAGGAGGGCCGAGCAGTACTTC
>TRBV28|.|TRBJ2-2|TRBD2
CASWTSAANTGELFF
TGTGCCAGCTGGACTAGCGCGGCGAACACCGGGGAGCTGTTTTTT
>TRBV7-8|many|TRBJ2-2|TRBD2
CASSLAGGPKTGELFF
TGTGCCAGCAGCTTAGCGGGAGGGCCGAAAACCGGGGAGCTGTTTTTT
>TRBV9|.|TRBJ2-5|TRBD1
CASSPKDRSGETQYF
TGTGCCAGCAGCCCTAAGGACAGGTCTGGGGAGACCCAGTACTTC
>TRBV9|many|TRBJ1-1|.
CASSLYTNTEAFF
TGTGCCAGCAGCCTTTATACGAACACTGAAGCTTTCTTT
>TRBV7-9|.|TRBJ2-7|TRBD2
CASSSQAGGPHEQYF
TGTGCCAGCAGCTCGCAAGCGGGAGGGCCCCACGAGCAGTACTTC
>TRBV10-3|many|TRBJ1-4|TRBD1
CAISEQGSNEKLFF
TGTGCCATCAGTGAACAGGGGAGTAATGAAAAACTGTTTTTT
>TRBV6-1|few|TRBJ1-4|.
CASSMSPNEKLFF
TGTGCCAGCAGTATGAGCCCTAATGAAAAACTGTTTTTT
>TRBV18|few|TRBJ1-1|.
CASSPPQGNTEAFF
TGTGCCAGCTCACCCCCCCAGGGGAACACTGAAGCTTTCTTT
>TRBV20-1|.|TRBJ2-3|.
CSAGAPLGDTQYF
TGCAGTGCGGGAGCGCCTCTGGGGGATACGCAGTATTTT
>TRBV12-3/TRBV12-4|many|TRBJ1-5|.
CASSFGQYSNQPQHF
TGTGCCAGCAGTTTCGGACAGTATAGCAATCAGCCCCAGCATTTT
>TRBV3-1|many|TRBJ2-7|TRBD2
CASSQVVAGGYEQYF
TGTGCCAGCAGCCAAGTGGTAGCGGGGGGCTACGAGCAGTACTTC
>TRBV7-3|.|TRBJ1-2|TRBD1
CASSLTGQGGGYTF
TGTGCCAGCAGCTTAACGGGACAGGGGGGCGGCTACACCTTC
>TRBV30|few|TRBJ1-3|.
CAWGQFRNTIYF
TGTGCCTGGGGACAGTTTCGAAACACCATATATTTT
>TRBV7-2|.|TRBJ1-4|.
CAIRTGTVNEKLFF
TGTGCCATAAGAACCGGGACCGTTAATGAAAAACTGTTTTTT